These 20 T cell receptor beta chains came from one sample sequenced in a study of patients and donors after allogeneic stem cell transplantation (dated by TCRdb to the early 2020s). The library was obtained by RT-PCR. TCRdb shows the sequencer as NextSeq 550. TCRdb ran its own pipeline on the public reads, namely fastp trimming at Q25 and MiXCR clone calling, and kept in-frame beta chains. Records with the same CDR3 protein are collapsed into one entry carrying the most frequent genes and DNA. For this sample the table gives about 960,000 distinct CDR3 sequences, of which 15% to 20% were detected only once. Jointly, the top ten make up around 6% of the sample. The sequencing sample was made of blood, either unsorted or a sorted T cell fraction (not recorded which). The receptors shown here come from a human donor who was either an allogeneic HSCT recipient or a stem cell or donor lymphocyte infusion donor (not recorded which). It is not recorded whose cells these are; they may come from a transplant donor.

The V call is TRBV18, the J call TRBJ1-1; no clear D gene. This CDR3 has 13 amino acids. V was pared by 2 bases and J by 3 bases, with 7 bases between. CDR1 is KGHSH and CDR2 is LQKENI in the germline V gene. As DNA, the CDR3 is TGTGCCAGCTCACCAGGGAGTGACACTGAAGCTTTCTTT. Amino acids: CASSPGSDTEAFF. The full variable domain, with the rest looked up from reference TRBV18 and TRBJ1-1, is NAGVMQNPRHLVRRRGQEARLRCSPMKGHSHVYWYRQLPEEGLKFMVYLQKENIIDESGMPKERFSAEFPKEGPSILRIQQVVRGDSAAYFCASSPGSDTEAFFGQGTRLTVV.

This sequence joins TRBV29-1 and TRBJ2-3; the match to TRBD2 covers 15 bases. The CDR3 runs to 18 residues. Germline V CDR1 and CDR2: SQVTM, ANQGSEA. The junction had 7 bases not matched to a gene; V was cut back by 3 bases and J by 0 bases. The CDR3 here is CSVDGTSGGTTSTDTQYF. The DNA of the CDR3 is TGCAGCGTTGATGGGACTAGCGGGGGGACGACTAGCACAGATACGCAGTATTTT.

For this clonotype: At one end the junction does not follow the germline gene, possibly because of a read error. This chain connects TRBV4-3 to TRBJ1-6; D is unclear. Germline lookup yields CDR1 LGHNA and CDR2 YSLEER. This CDR3 has 14 amino acids. CDR3 bases: TGCGCCAGCAGCCAAGACTCCCTTAATTCACCCCCCCACTTT. Translation gives CASSQDSLNSPPHF.

CDR3 protein: CAAGRGADTEAFF. DNA of the CDR3: TGTGCTGCGGGGAGGGGCGCGGACACTGAAGCTTTCTTT. This chain connects TRBV10-3 to TRBJ1-1; TRBD1 is a possible D gene (5 bases). Germline-derived CDR1 and CDR2 are ENHRY and SYGVKD. The CDR3 spans 13 residues.

This chain links TRBV10-3 with TRBJ2-1; no clear D. The CDR3 loop spans 14 amino acids. Germline CDR1 ENHRY, CDR2 SYGVKD. V was clipped by 2 bases and J by 15 bases, with 20 bases between them. The CDR3 region has the DNA TGTGCCATCAGTGAGGGGCAGACGAACCGAGAGGCGTTCTTC. It yields the protein CAISEGQTNREAFF.

This clonotype was observed a few times. The chain is built from TRBV7-9 and TRBJ2-4, with a possible D match to TRBD1 (6 bases). Trimming cost V 7 bases and J 0 bases, with 19 bases left between them. The germline V gene encodes CDR1 SEHNR and CDR2 FQNEAQ (reference sequence). The CDR3 runs 17 residues. Written as DNA, the CDR3 is TGTGCCAGCAACTCCCGAGAGACAGGCCTAGCCAAAAACATTCAGTACTTC. Translating it yields CASNSRETGLAKNIQYF.

This clonotype has a count of ten or more. The V and J genes are TRBV12-3 or TRBV12-4 and TRBJ2-3; 7 nucleotides match TRBD1. The trim removed 5 bases at V and 1 base at J, leaving 15 bases unmatched. The CDR3 spans 18 residues. CDR3 sequence: CASSPWPDREIGTDTQYF. In nucleotides, the CDR3 is TGTGCCAGCAGTCCCTGGCCCGACAGGGAAATCGGCACAGATACGCAGTATTTT.

The rearrangement uses TRBV12-3 or TRBV12-4 and TRBJ1-2, with 7 bases aligning to TRBD1. V was clipped by 7 bases and J by 7 bases; unmatched bases: 12. This CDR3 comprises 14 residues. The CDR3 DNA sequence: TGTGCCAGCAACGAGATACAGGGGCTCGGTGGCTACACCTTC. This sequence encodes CASNEIQGLGGYTF.

This chain joins TRBV6-2 or TRBV6-3 and TRBJ1-6; D not resolved. This CDR3 spans 15 amino acids. Trimming took 4 bases from V and 7 from J, leaving 14 bases between them. Germline loops: CDR1 MNHEY, CDR2 SVGEGT. CDR3 nucleotides: TGTGCCAGCAGTTCGTCCGTGGTACGGAATTCACCCCTCCACTTT. This gives the protein CASSSSVVRNSPLHF.

CDR3 loop: CASSQDYDSYEQYF. The CDR3 DNA reads as TGCGCCAGCAGCCAAGACTACGACTCCTACGAGCAGTACTTC. The rearrangement joins TRBV4-3 to TRBJ2-7; D unresolved. V lost 0 bases to trimming and J lost 0 bases, with 6 bases between them. CDR1 is LGHNA, CDR2 YSLEER, per germline. The CDR3 sequence is 14 residues long.

Details on this clonotype: This may come from a read error, since a much larger clone is one base off. The chain employs TRBV29-1 and TRBJ2-7, with TRBD1 identical over 7 bases. The CDR3 totals 13 residues. Germline V gives CDR1 SQVTM, CDR2 ANQGSEA. V lost 4 bases to trimming and J lost 5 bases; unmatched junction nucleotides: 8. CDR3 sequence reads: CSVARGQSNEQYF. The CDR3 DNA reads TGCAGCGTTGCCAGGGGACAGTCGAACGAGCAGTACTTC.

V gene TRBV28 combines with J gene TRBJ1-6, with 9 bases fitting TRBD1. The CDR3 runs to 14 residues. Germline CDR1 and CDR2: MDHEN and SYDVKM. The junction had 11 bases not matched to a gene; V was cut back by 6 bases and J by 14 bases. CDR3 coding DNA: TGTGCCAGCAGCCGTGACAGGGGGGCCTTCACCCTCCACTTT. It is translated as CASSRDRGAFTLHF.

J is TRBJ2-5 and V is TRBV6-1; 10 positions match TRBD2. Trimming cost V 6 bases and J 4 bases; bases outside gene matches: 11. The CDR3 contains 16 residues. Germline lookup yields CDR1 MNHNS and CDR2 SASEGT. Here the CDR3 reads CASRNNALAGVETQYF. In nucleotides, the CDR3 is TGTGCCAGCAGGAACAACGCCCTAGCGGGGGTAGAGACCCAGTACTTC.

This clonotype was observed a handful of times. CDR3 loop: CASSQVRSEKLFF. The CDR3 DNA is TGCGCCAGCAGCCAAGTTCGGAGTGAAAAACTGTTTTTT. The chain has TRBV4-3 and TRBJ1-4; D gene ambiguous. This CDR3 is built from 13 residues. V was pared by 1 base and J by 7 bases, with 7 bases between. The germline V gene encodes CDR1 LGHNA and CDR2 YSLEER.

This clonotype was observed a few times. The J gene is TRBJ2-1, the V gene TRBV12-3 or TRBV12-4, with D perhaps given as TRBD1 or TRBD2 (5 bases each). V gave up 0 bases and J gave up 8 bases, with 20 bases separating them. This CDR3 has 17 amino acids. This CDR3 is CASSLALLGRGAYEQFF. Here the CDR3 DNA reads TGTGCCAGCAGTTTAGCGCTACTCGGCCGGGGCGCCTATGAGCAGTTCTTC.

This clonotype was observed a few times. The rearrangement joins TRBV25-1 to TRBJ2-2, with TRBD2 as a possible D gene (5 bases). Trimming took 1 base from V and 7 from J, leaving 16 bases between them. This CDR3 is built from 16 residues. Germline V gene lookup returns CDR1 MGHDK and CDR2 SYGVNS. In nucleotides, the CDR3 is TGTGCCAGCAGTGAATCAGTCCCCGGGGTGGGCGGGGAGCTGTTTTTT. It specifies CASSESVPGVGGELFF.

This clonotype was picked up a small number of times. At one end the junction does not follow the germline gene, possibly because of a read error. The chain couples TRBV12-3 or TRBV12-4 to TRBJ2-2; TRBD2 is a possible D gene (6 bases). CDR3 length equals 15 residues. For the CDR3, the DNA is TGCGCCAGCAGTTTTTCCGGGGGACACACCGGGGAGCTGTTTTTT. The encoded protein is CASSFSGGHTGELFF.

Only a few counts were recorded for this clonotype. The gene calls are TRBV14 and TRBJ2-7, with 11 bases identical to TRBD2. In germline, CDR1 is SGHDN, CDR2 FVKESK. The trim removed 3 bases at V and 3 bases at J, leaving 4 bases unmatched. The CDR3 spans 15 residues. The CDR3 reads CASSHGTSGFYEQYF. CDR3 coding DNA: TGTGCCAGCAGCCACGGGACTAGCGGCTTCTACGAGCAGTACTTC.

V and J are TRBV12-3 or TRBV12-4 and TRBJ2-1; D is possibly TRBD2 (6 bases). V dropped 6 bases and J dropped 4 bases, with 22 bases sitting between them. The CDR3 is 17 residues long. The CDR3 nucleotides read TGTGCCAGCAGCACTACCGGGACTCACCCTTCATACAATGAGCAGTTCTTC. It codes for CASSTTGTHPSYNEQFF.

Many counts were recorded for this clonotype. This chain links TRBV6-5 with TRBJ1-1, with D hard to call. This CDR3 contains 14 residues. V lost 2 bases and J 8 bases, leaving 15 bases between the germline ends. CDR1 is MNHEY, CDR2 SVGAGI, per germline. The CDR3 reads CASSYSGGRVEAFF. DNA of the CDR3: TGTGCCAGCAGTTACAGTGGTGGTAGGGTCGAAGCTTTCTTT.